The 9 T cell receptor beta chains below all came from one sample that was sequenced in a study of CD8 T cells in Susac syndrome. cDNA came from roughly 0.47 to 1 ug RNA primed by random hexamers. TCRdb re-called the immunoSEQ multiplex PCR reads through MiXCR, storing one row per CDR3 protein. The sample includes some 300,000 distinct CDR3 sequences, 65% to 90% of them seen just once. What was sequenced was CD8+ T cells from PBMCs. Receptor source: a human donor with multiple sclerosis.

V is TRBV20-1 and J is TRBJ2-1; D is possibly TRBD2 (7 bases). Trimming stripped 2 bases from V and 4 bases from J, with 18 bases between. In germline, CDR1 is DFQATT, CDR2 SNEGSKA (reference sequence). The CDR3 is made up of 16 amino acids. CDR3: CSARSWGLAVYNEQFF. CDR3 nucleotides: TGCAGTGCTAGAAGTTGGGGGCTAGCGGTATACAATGAGCAGTTCTTC.

J is TRBJ2-1 and V is TRBV24-1; D tentatively fits TRBD1 or TRBD2 (6 bases each). This CDR3 has 15 amino acids. Germline CDR1 KGHDR, CDR2 SFDVKD. V was clipped by 0 bases and J by 5 bases, with 10 bases between them. The CDR3: CATSDLRGADNEQFF. CDR3 nucleotides: TGTGCCACCAGTGATTTGAGGGGGGCCGACAATGAGCAGTTCTTC.

In nucleotides, the CDR3 is TGCGGTACATGGTTTCTTAAATCTGAAGCTTTCTTT. It yields the protein CGTWFLKSEAFF. V usage is TRBV20-1 and J usage is TRBJ1-1; D ambiguous. In germline, CDR1 is DFQATT, CDR2 SNEGSKA (reference sequence). The CDR3 length is 12 residues.

The genes are TRBV5-1 and TRBJ2-1, with D unclear. Germline assignment: CDR1 SGHRS and CDR2 YFSETQ. The CDR3 sequence is 14 residues long. V dropped 0 bases and J dropped 7 bases, with 11 bases sitting between them. The CDR3 protein is CASSLALLGNEQFF. DNA for the CDR3: TGCGCCAGCAGCTTGGCCCTCCTGGGAAATGAGCAGTTCTTC.

V and J are TRBV9 and TRBJ2-3; a weak D match, TRBD2 (5 bases). From germline, CDR1 is SGDLS and CDR2 YYNGEE. The CDR3 contains 15 residues. V shed 0 bases and J shed 6 bases, with 14 bases lying between them. CDR3 sequence (DNA): TGTGCCAGCAGCGTAGAGGGAGCGGTTTGGGATACGCAGTATTTT. Translating it yields CASSVEGAVWDTQYF.

The CDR3 reads CASSQGRGRYYIGYTF. CDR3 nucleotide sequence: TGTGCCAGCAGCCAAGGCCGCGGCAGGTACTACATTGGCTACACCTTC. The J gene is TRBJ1-2, the V gene TRBV14; D not resolved. The germline CDR1 and CDR2 sequences are SGHDN and FVKESK. Trimming cost V 1 base and J 7 bases, with 19 bases left between them. The CDR3 runs to 16 residues.

The rearrangement links TRBV4-3 to TRBJ2-6; the D is unclear. Trimming stripped 0 bases from V and 2 bases from J, with 8 bases between. There are 16 residues in the CDR3. The V gene's germline CDR1 is LGHNA and CDR2 YSLEER. The DNA of the CDR3 is TGCGCCAGCAGCCAAGATAGGGCTACTGGGGCCAACGTCCTGACTTTC. Amino acid sequence: CASSQDRATGANVLTF.

The chain links TRBV10-3 to TRBJ2-7; 7 nucleotides line up with TRBD2. The CDR3 is 15 amino acids. V shed 4 bases and J 2 bases; nucleotides not matched to a gene: 8. CDR1 ENHRY and CDR2 SYGVKD come from the germline V gene. CDR3 in DNA: TGTGCCATCAGTGCGCCTAGCGGAAGCACCTACGAGCAGTACTTC. Protein product: CAISAPSGSTYEQYF.

This clonotype appeared a single time. V gene TRBV12-3 or TRBV12-4 combines with J gene TRBJ1-1; no reliable D call. V lost 5 bases to trimming and J lost 5 bases, with 12 bases between them. The CDR3 contains 13 residues. CDR3 nucleotides: TGTGCCAGCAGTCGACTCATAACGACTGAAGCTTTCTTT. It specifies CASSRLITTEAFF.